Following are 27 T cell receptor beta chains from one sample sequenced in a study of T cells in localized non-small cell lung cancer. Using immunoSEQ multiplex PCR, the repertoire was profiled, and TCRdb retains in-frame clones only, with some absent. Among around 19,000 clones listed, about 90% were seen once. The material sequenced was peripheral blood, taken before any cancer treatment. The receptors shown here come from a woman aged 35 to 70 with stage I lung adenocarcinoma.

CDR3 protein: CASSDTSGSRDTQYF. CDR3 DNA sequence: TGTGCCAGCAGTGATACTAGCGGGAGTCGGGATACGCAGTATTTT. The chain employs TRBV6-4 and TRBJ2-3, with 11 nucleotides matching TRBD2. The J segment lost 6 bases and the V segment lost 3 bases, leaving 5 bases of the junction unmatched. The CDR3 consists of 15 residues. Germline CDR1 reads MRHNA; CDR2 reads SNTAGT.

The chain combines TRBV6-5 with TRBJ2-7; D gene uncertain. The CDR3 is 14 residues long. Germline values: CDR1 MNHEY, CDR2 SVGAGI. Trimming stripped 5 bases from V and 0 bases from J, with 11 bases between. DNA of the CDR3: TGTGCCAGCAGTCAATGGCTGAGCTCCTACGAGCAGTACTTC. This codes for CASSQWLSSYEQYF.

The V and J genes are TRBV28 and TRBJ1-1, with D perhaps matching TRBD1 (6 bases). The CDR3 consists of 11 residues. Trimming removed 5 bases from V and 11 bases from J, with 12 bases in between. CDR1 and CDR2 from the germline V gene are MDHEN and SYDVKM. CDR3 protein: CASSTYREAFF. In DNA, the CDR3 is TGTGCCAGCAGTACTTACAGGGAGGCTTTCTTT. The variable domain in full, with the rest retrieved from reference TRBV28 and TRBJ1-1, is DVKVTQSSRYLVKRTGEKVFLECVQDMDHENMFWYRQDPGLGLRLIYFSYDVKMKEKGDIPEGYSVSREKKERFSLILESASTNQTSMYLCASSTYREAFFGQGTRLTVV.

The V gene is TRBV7-2, the J gene TRBJ2-7; 10 positions agree with TRBD2. Per germline, CDR1 SGHTA and CDR2 FQGNSA. This CDR3 comprises 15 residues. V shed 1 base, J shed 4 bases, and the junction held 4 bases outside the gene matches. Written as DNA, the CDR3 is TGTGCCAGCAGCTTAGATGAAGCGGGGGGGTACGAGCAGTACTTC. Residues: CASSLDEAGGYEQYF. The full variable domain, in which reference TRBV7-2 and TRBJ2-7 provide the parts outside the CDR3, is GAGVSQSPSNKVTEKGKDVELRCDPISGHTALYWYRQSLGQGLEFLIYFQGNSAPDKSGLPSDRFSAERTGGSVSTLTIQRTQQEDSAVYLCASSLDEAGGYEQYFGPGTRLTVT.

Notes on this clone: An end of the junction differs from the germline gene, which may be a read error. This chain links TRBV7-7 with TRBJ2-3; 8 bases match TRBD1. CDR3 length: 13 residues. Germline values: CDR1 SSHAT, CDR2 FNYEAQ (reference sequence). CDR3 in DNA: TGTGCTAGCAGCTTAGGACAGGGTGATACGCAGTATTTT. It specifies CASSLGQGDTQYF.

V is TRBV5-1 and J is TRBJ2-3, with D hard to call. The CDR3 sequence is 15 residues long. With 4 bases removed from V and 0 bases from J, the gap between germline ends came to 12 bases. Germline assignment: CDR1 SGHRS and CDR2 YFSETQ. The CDR3 nucleotides are TGCGCCAGCAGCGTGTCTAGTTCTAGCACAGATACGCAGTATTTT. It translates to CASSVSSSSTDTQYF.

The chain uses TRBV7-3 and TRBJ2-2; D gene uncertain. The germline V gene encodes CDR1 SGHTA and CDR2 FQGTGA. The CDR3 totals 14 residues. V gave up 5 bases and J gave up 1 base, with 8 bases separating them. This CDR3 is CASSPSWNTGELFF. CDR3 in DNA: TGTGCCAGCAGCCCCTCCTGGAACACCGGGGAGCTGTTTTTT.

This sequence joins TRBV27 and TRBJ2-1; D unclear. The V end lost 6 bases, the J end lost 6 bases, and 6 bases lay between the germline ends. This CDR3 is 11 amino acids long. Germline V CDR1 and CDR2: MNHEY, SMNVEV (reference sequence). CDR3 region: CASSRFNEQFF. The CDR3, as DNA: TGTGCCAGCAGCCGATTCAATGAGCAGTTCTTC.

V gene TRBV27 combines with J gene TRBJ1-1; D possibly corresponds to TRBD1 (5 bases). Germline CDR1 MNHEY, CDR2 SMNVEV (reference sequence). V lost 4 bases, J lost 3 bases, and 15 bases lay in between. This CDR3 has 15 residues. The CDR3 here is CASSSSWDRYTEAFF. The CDR3 bases are TGTGCCAGCAGTTCAAGTTGGGACCGCTACACTGAAGCTTTCTTT.

In the case of this clone: One end of the junction varies from germline; a read error may be responsible. The V and J genes are TRBV10-3 and TRBJ2-2, with TRBD1 matching 11 bases. CDR3 size: 15 residues. The germline gives CDR1 ENHRY, CDR2 SYGVKD. CDR3 in DNA: TGTGCCATCGCCCCGGGACAGGGGGACACCGGAGAGCTGTTTTTT. Protein: CAIAPGQGDTGELFF.

The V call is TRBV11-3, the J call TRBJ1-2; maybe TRBD1 (6 bases). The CDR3 runs 13 residues. The germline V gene has CDR1 SGHNT and CDR2 YENEEA. V lost 5 bases and J 5 bases, leaving 12 bases between the germline ends. The DNA of the CDR3 is TGTGCCAGCAGCCGGGGGGGCCGATATGGCTACACCTTC. Protein: CASSRGGRYGYTF.

The rearrangement uses TRBV9 and TRBJ1-6; weak D call: TRBD1 (6 bases). This CDR3 has 15 residues. Germline V lookup: CDR1 SGDLS, CDR2 YYNGEE. The V and J ends lost 0 bases and 7 bases respectively, with 11 bases between them. CDR3 DNA sequence: TGTGCCAGCAGCGTAGCAGGGGTATCCAATTCACCCCTCCACTTT. It encodes CASSVAGVSNSPLHF.

This clone was seen only once. V and J are TRBV6-5 and TRBJ2-1, with 12 bases fitting TRBD2. The germline V gene encodes CDR1 MNHEY and CDR2 SVGAGI. V lost 7 bases, J lost 4 bases, and 5 bases stayed unmatched. The CDR3 spans 15 residues. The CDR3 protein is CASTPTSGGYNEQFF. The CDR3 nucleotides read TGTGCCAGCACTCCGACTAGCGGGGGTTACAATGAGCAGTTCTTC.

The rearrangement joins TRBV19 to TRBJ1-4; D not resolved. The CDR3 has 14 residues. Germline V gives CDR1 LNHDA, CDR2 SQIVND (reference sequence). Deletions cut 1 base from V and 0 bases from J, with 3 bases between. CDR3 sequence reads: CASSIGATNEKLFF. CDR3 nucleotides: TGTGCCAGTAGTATAGGTGCAACTAATGAAAAACTGTTTTTT. The variable domain in full, with the rest retrieved from reference TRBV19 and TRBJ1-4, is DGGITQSPKYLFRKEGQNVTLSCEQNLNHDAMYWYRQDPGQGLRLIYYSQIVNDFQKGDIAEGYSVSREKKESFPLTVTSAQKNPTAFYLCASSIGATNEKLFFGSGTQLSVL.

CDR3 region: CASSFGLERYNEQFF. The CDR3, as DNA: TGTGCCAGCAGTTTTGGTCTAGAGCGTTACAATGAGCAGTTCTTC. The rearrangement joins TRBV28 to TRBJ2-1; D call uncertain. This CDR3 is built from 15 residues. Trimming stripped 3 bases from V and 4 bases from J, with 13 bases between. Germline loops: CDR1 MDHEN, CDR2 SYDVKM.

The chain has TRBV25-1 and TRBJ1-5; tentative D call: TRBD1 (6 bases). There are 14 residues in the CDR3. Germline loops: CDR1 MGHDK, CDR2 SYGVNS. The V end lost 4 bases, the J end lost 0 bases, and 7 bases lay between the germline ends. Here the CDR3 reads CASSGTDSNQPQHF. CDR3 coding DNA: TGTGCCAGCAGTGGGACAGATAGCAATCAGCCCCAGCATTTT.

The chain recombines TRBV6-1 with TRBJ2-6, with TRBD1 identical over 7 bases. Germline V lookup: CDR1 MNHNS, CDR2 SASEGT. The length of the CDR3 is 15 residues. Trimming removed 7 bases from V and 1 base from J; junction bases left unmatched: 4. The CDR3 spells CASTRQGSGANVLTF. CDR3 in DNA: TGTGCCAGCACGAGACAGGGTTCTGGGGCCAACGTCCTGACTTTC.

V and J are TRBV7-2 and TRBJ2-5; D could derive from TRBD1 or TRBD2 (5 bases each). V lost 1 base, J lost 4 bases, and 7 bases lay in between. Germline CDR1 and CDR2: SGHTA and FQGNSA. The CDR3 consists of 13 residues. Here the CDR3 DNA reads TGTGCCAGCAGCTTAGATGGGGGAGAGACCCAGTACTTC. Residues: CASSLDGGETQYF. Complete variable domain (other parts from reference TRBV7-2 and TRBJ2-5): GAGVSQSPSNKVTEKGKDVELRCDPISGHTALYWYRQSLGQGLEFLIYFQGNSAPDKSGLPSDRFSAERTGGSVSTLTIQRTQQEDSAVYLCASSLDGGETQYFGPGTRLLVL.

J is TRBJ2-1 and V is TRBV2; D unclear. CDR1 SNHLY and CDR2 FYNNEI come from the germline V gene. Trimming cost V 4 bases and J 6 bases, with 10 bases left between them. The CDR3 is 13 amino acids. CDR3 sequence: CASSVRPGNEQFF. CDR3 bases: TGTGCCAGCAGTGTCAGGCCGGGCAATGAGCAGTTCTTC. Combining the CDR3 with reference TRBV2 and TRBJ2-1 gives the whole variable domain EPEVTQTPSHQVTQMGQEVILRCVPISNHLYFYWYRQILGQKVEFLVSFYNNEISEKSEIFDDQFSVERPDGSNFTLKIRSTKLEDSAMYFCASSVRPGNEQFFGPGTRLTVL.

The V call is TRBV7-9, the J call TRBJ2-7; TRBD2 might be the D (5 bases). This CDR3 has 16 amino acids. Trimming shortened V by 1 base and J by 3 bases, and 16 bases separated the two germline ends. Germline loops: CDR1 SEHNR, CDR2 FQNEAQ (reference sequence). CDR3 sequence (DNA): TGTGCCAGCAGCTTAGGGGTCGACTATCAAAGCTACGAGCAGTACTTC. Translating gives CASSLGVDYQSYEQYF.

The rearrangement uses TRBV4-1 and TRBJ2-3; D possibly corresponds to TRBD2 (6 bases). Germline-derived CDR1 and CDR2 are MGHRA and YSYEKL. Trimming pared 0 bases from V and 0 bases from J, leaving 13 bases between. The CDR3 consists of 17 residues. This CDR3 is CASSQDWSGGSTDTQYF. The DNA of the CDR3 is TGCGCCAGCAGCCAAGATTGGTCCGGGGGTAGCACAGATACGCAGTATTTT.

The genes are TRBV10-2 and TRBJ2-1; 14 positions agree with TRBD2. The CDR3 has 15 amino acids. CDR1 is WSHSY, CDR2 SAAADI, per germline. With 6 bases clipped from V and 8 bases from J, the junction kept 6 bases outside the gene matches. CDR3 protein: CASRSGTSGSYEQFF. CDR3 DNA: TGCGCCAGCAGGTCCGGGACTAGCGGGAGTTATGAGCAGTTCTTC.

This chain connects TRBV28 to TRBJ2-7; the D call may be TRBD1 or TRBD2 (6 bases each). The CDR3 runs 14 residues. The germline V gene has CDR1 MDHEN and CDR2 SYDVKM. V was cut by 7 bases and J by 2 bases, with 15 bases left in between. The CDR3 DNA sequence: TGTGCCAGCACCCTAGGGGGGAGTACCTACGAGCAGTACTTC. Its protein is CASTLGGSTYEQYF. Using reference TRBV28 and TRBJ2-7 for the parts outside the CDR3, the full variable domain is DVKVTQSSRYLVKRTGEKVFLECVQDMDHENMFWYRQDPGLGLRLIYFSYDVKMKEKGDIPEGYSVSREKKERFSLILESASTNQTSMYLCASTLGGSTYEQYFGPGTRLTVT.

The V call is TRBV28, the J call TRBJ2-7; D not resolved. This CDR3 is 14 amino acids long. V was trimmed by 3 bases and J by 2 bases, leaving 11 bases between them. Looked up from germline, CDR1 is MDHEN and CDR2 is SYDVKM. The DNA of the CDR3 is TGTGCCAGCAGTTTCCCCTTACCCCCCTACGAGCAGTACTTC. Its translation is CASSFPLPPYEQYF.

The chain combines TRBV29-1 with TRBJ2-7, with 10 bases that match TRBD1. The J segment lost 1 base and the V segment lost 7 bases, leaving 7 bases of the junction unmatched. In germline, CDR1 is SQVTM, CDR2 ANQGSEA. This CDR3 comprises 14 residues. CDR3 bases: TGCAGCGCGCGGACAGGGGGTCGTTCCTACGAGCAGTACTTC. Residues: CSARTGGRSYEQYF.

The V and J genes are TRBV7-9 and TRBJ1-1; D perhaps matches TRBD1 (6 bases). V dropped 2 bases and J dropped 4 bases, with 14 bases sitting between them. Germline CDR1 reads SEHNR; CDR2 reads FQNEAQ (reference sequence). The CDR3 runs 15 residues. The CDR3 nucleotides read TGTGCCAGCAGCTTAAGGCCAGGGGAGGGCACTGAAGCTTTCTTT. It encodes CASSLRPGEGTEAFF.

This chain links TRBV15 with TRBJ2-7; 9 nucleotides line up with TRBD1. After removal of 8 bases from V and 5 bases from J, the junction contained 7 bases not matched to a gene. The CDR3 is made up of 13 amino acids. The germline V gene encodes CDR1 LNHNV and CDR2 YYDKDF (reference sequence). CDR3 amino acids: CATQTDRGNEQYF. The CDR3 DNA follows: TGTGCCACCCAGACCGACAGGGGGAACGAGCAGTACTTC. The complete variable domain, with remaining parts taken from reference TRBV15 and TRBJ2-7, reads DAMVIQNPRYQVTQFGKPVTLSCSQTLNHNVMYWYQQKSSQAPKLLFHYYDKDFNNEADTPDNFQSRRPNTSFCFLDIRSPGLGDTAMYLCATQTDRGNEQYFGPGTRLTVT.